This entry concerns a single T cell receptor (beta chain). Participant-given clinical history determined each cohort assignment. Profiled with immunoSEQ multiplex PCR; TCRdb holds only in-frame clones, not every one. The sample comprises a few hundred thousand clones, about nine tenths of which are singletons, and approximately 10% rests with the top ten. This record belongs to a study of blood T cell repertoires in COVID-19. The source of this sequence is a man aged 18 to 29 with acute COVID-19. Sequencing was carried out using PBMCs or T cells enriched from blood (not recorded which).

CDR3 loop: CASSAGTENTEAFF. DNA for the CDR3: TGTGCCAGCAGCGCCGGGACAGAGAACACTGAAGCTTTCTTT. The chain links TRBV2 to TRBJ1-1, with TRBD1 matching over 7 bases. Germline V gives CDR1 SNHLY, CDR2 FYNNEI. The CDR3 length is 14 residues. V shed 6 bases, J shed 1 base, and the junction held 5 bases outside the gene matches.